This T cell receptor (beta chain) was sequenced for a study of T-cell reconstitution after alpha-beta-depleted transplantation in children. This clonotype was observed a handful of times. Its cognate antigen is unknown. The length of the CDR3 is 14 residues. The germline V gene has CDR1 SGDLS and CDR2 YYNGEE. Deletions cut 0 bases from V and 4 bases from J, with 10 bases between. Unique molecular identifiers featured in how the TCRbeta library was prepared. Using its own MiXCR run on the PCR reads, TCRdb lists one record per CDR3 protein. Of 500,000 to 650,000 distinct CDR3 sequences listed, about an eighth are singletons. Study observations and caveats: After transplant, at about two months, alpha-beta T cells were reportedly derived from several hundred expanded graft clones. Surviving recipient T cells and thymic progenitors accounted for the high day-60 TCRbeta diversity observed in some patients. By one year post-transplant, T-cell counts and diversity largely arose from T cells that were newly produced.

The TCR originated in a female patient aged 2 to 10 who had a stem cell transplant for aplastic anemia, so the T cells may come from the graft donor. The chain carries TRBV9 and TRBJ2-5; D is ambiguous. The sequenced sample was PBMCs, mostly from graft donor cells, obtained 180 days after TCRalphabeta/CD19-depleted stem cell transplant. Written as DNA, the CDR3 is TGTGCCAGCAGCGTAGGTTTGGGCGGAGAGACCCAGTACTTC. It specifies CASSVGLGGETQYF.